Listed here are 8 T cell receptor beta chains from one sample, sequenced in a study of cytomegalovirus exposure and HLA in healthy donors. The primer mix had 60 Vbeta and 13 Jbeta primers. Some clones are missing from TCRdb's copy, which holds only in-frame ones; the method was immunoSEQ multiplex PCR. This table has about 120,000 clones, 80% appearing once. The sequencing sample was made of PBMCs. All receptors come from a female donor in good health and CMV-seronegative.

This chain joins TRBV4-1 and TRBJ2-5, with D perhaps matching TRBD2 (5 bases). Germline CDR1 is MGHRA and CDR2 is YSYEKL. CDR3 length equals 14 residues. Trimming left V 2 bases short and J 3 bases short, with 10 bases between. CDR3 loop: CASSQSPAEETQYF. Here the CDR3 DNA reads TGCGCCAGCAGCCAAAGCCCAGCGGAAGAGACCCAGTACTTC.

The chain combines TRBV5-1 with TRBJ2-2, with D perhaps matching TRBD1 (5 bases). The CDR3 totals 15 residues. V lost 5 bases to trimming and J lost 6 bases, with 17 bases between them. The germline CDR1 and CDR2 sequences are SGHRS and YFSETQ. The DNA for the CDR3 is TGCGCCAGCAGGCGTCAGGGCCCGGCGGCCGGGGAGCTGTTTTTT. It is translated as CASRRQGPAAGELFF.

The chain recombines TRBV30 with TRBJ1-5; TRBD1 is a possible D gene (6 bases). Germline V lookup: CDR1 GTSNPN, CDR2 SVGIG (reference sequence). This CDR3 region has 17 residues. The V end lost 7 bases, the J end lost 2 bases, and 24 bases lay between the germline ends. CDR3 in DNA: TGTGCCTTAACTACAGGGATTGTTAATGTAGGCAATCAGCCCCAGCATTTT. Its protein is CALTTGIVNVGNQPQHF. The full variable domain, in which reference TRBV30 and TRBJ1-5 provide the parts outside the CDR3, is SQTIHQWPATLVQPVGSPLSLECTVEGTSNPNLYWYRQAAGRGLQLLFYSVGIGQISSEVPQNLSASRPQDRQFILSSKKLLLSDSGFYLCALTTGIVNVGNQPQHFGDGTRLSIL.

The chain has TRBV19 and TRBJ1-1; 9 nucleotides align to TRBD1. J lost 0 bases, V lost 6 bases, and 14 bases had no gene match. The germline gives CDR1 LNHDA, CDR2 SQIVND (reference sequence). This CDR3 is 18 amino acids long. The CDR3 DNA reads as TGTGCCAGTAGCGGACAGGGGCCTTCGGGGCGATTGAACACTGAAGCTTTCTTT. This codes for CASSGQGPSGRLNTEAFF.

The chain couples TRBV7-9 to TRBJ2-6, with D tentatively TRBD2 (5 bases). V was cut by 4 bases and J by 0 bases, with 13 bases left in between. The CDR3 runs to 17 residues. The germline V gene encodes CDR1 SEHNR and CDR2 FQNEAQ (reference sequence). This chain's CDR3 is CASSSWRTASGANVLTF. CDR3 coding DNA: TGTGCCAGCAGCTCTTGGAGGACTGCCTCTGGGGCCAACGTCCTGACTTTC.

The chain joins TRBV28 to TRBJ1-4; 8 bases are a match to TRBD1. Germline trimming cut 3 bases from V and 8 bases from J; bases unmatched to any gene: 8. Germline V lookup: CDR1 MDHEN, CDR2 SYDVKM. The CDR3 runs 15 residues. The CDR3 loop is CASSFSAGGGEKLFF. For the CDR3, the DNA is TGTGCCAGCAGTTTTTCCGCAGGGGGCGGGGAAAAACTGTTTTTT.

This chain uses TRBV10-3 with TRBJ1-1, with D possibly TRBD1 on 6 matching bases. The CDR3 runs to 14 residues. V lost 7 bases, J lost 1 base, and 13 bases lay in between. Germline CDR1 ENHRY, CDR2 SYGVKD. The CDR3 loop is CAITRGGGNTEAFF. For the CDR3, the DNA is TGTGCCATCACCAGGGGCGGTGGGAACACTGAAGCTTTCTTT.

V and J are TRBV2 and TRBJ2-7; TRBD1 agrees at 7 bases. The trim removed 8 bases at V and 0 bases at J, leaving 4 bases unmatched. The CDR3 spans 13 residues. Looked up from germline, CDR1 is SNHLY and CDR2 is FYNNEI. The CDR3 DNA sequence: TGTGCCAGCTGGGGACAGAGCTCCTACGAGCAGTACTTC. This translates into CASWGQSSYEQYF.